Below are 19 T cell receptor beta chains sequenced from a single sample in a study of blood T cell repertoires in COVID-19 (TCRdb year 2020). Library preparation employed the immunoSEQ multiplex PCR assay. The immuneACCESS repertoire file appears here via TCRdb, limited to in-frame rearrangements. These files lack a portion of the clones; in checked studies, under half of the deficit traces to unresolved V genes, and the cause of the others is not known. Counted in this sample were 400,000 to 550,000 clones; 85% to 90% of them appeared once. The biggest ten clones account for approximately 4.3% of the sample. The sequenced material came from peripheral blood. The origin of the receptors is a woman aged 25 to 39 with acute or convalescent COVID-19.

In its sample, this clone was seen a few times. V and J are TRBV28 and TRBJ1-6; possibly TRBD1 for D (5 bases). Per the germline V gene, CDR1 is MDHEN and CDR2 is SYDVKM. Deletions cut 5 bases from V and 10 bases from J, with 9 bases between. The CDR3 loop spans 12 amino acids. The CDR3 spells CASSLRVSPLHF. CDR3 in DNA: TGTGCCAGCAGTCTCAGGGTATCACCCCTCCACTTT.

This rearrangement joins TRBV11-2 to TRBJ2-1, with TRBD2 matching over 16 bases. The CDR3 contains 16 residues. Germline V gene data show CDR1 as SGHAT and CDR2 as FQNNGV. V lost 5 bases to trimming and J lost 9 bases; unmatched junction nucleotides: 7. The CDR3 region has the DNA TGTGCCAGCAGCCGCACCGGGACTAGCGGGGGGGCTGAGCAGTTCTTC. Translating gives CASSRTGTSGGAEQFF.

The rearrangement joins TRBV6-5 to TRBJ1-1; unclear D gene. The germline V gene encodes CDR1 MNHEY and CDR2 SVGAGI. The ends were cut back, 6 bases at V and 1 base at J, with 9 bases in the middle. This CDR3 contains 13 residues. The CDR3 spells CASSYEKNTEAFF. The CDR3 DNA reads as TGTGCCAGCAGCTACGAGAAGAACACTGAAGCTTTCTTT.

V gene TRBV7-8 combines with J gene TRBJ1-2; 7 positions match TRBD1. The CDR3 is made up of 16 amino acids. CDR1 is SGHVS and CDR2 is FQNEAQ in the germline V gene. J was trimmed by 3 bases and V by 5 bases; bases with no gene match: 12. The CDR3 DNA is TGTGCCAGCAGCACCGAACGATGGGGGACAGACTATGGCTACACCTTC. It specifies CASSTERWGTDYGYTF.

V usage is TRBV30 and J usage is TRBJ2-6; 8 bases map to TRBD1. The CDR3 extends over 18 amino acids. Germline-derived CDR1 and CDR2 are GTSNPN and SVGIG (reference sequence). J gave up 2 bases and V 4 bases, and 13 bases lay outside the gene matches. DNA for the CDR3: TGTGCCTGGACAAAGGAGGCCAGGGGGCGCCCTGGGGCCAACGTCCTGACTTTC. The encoded protein is CAWTKEARGRPGANVLTF.

The chain carries TRBV5-1 and TRBJ2-5, with TRBD1 matching over 9 bases. Losses at the gene ends were 4 bases for V and 5 bases for J; bases not matched to a gene: 6. The germline gives CDR1 SGHRS, CDR2 YFSETQ. The CDR3 runs 14 residues. The CDR3, as DNA: TGCGCCAGCAGCATCCGGGACAGGGCGGAGACCCAGTACTTC. It encodes CASSIRDRAETQYF.

The chain uses TRBV28 and TRBJ2-7; 8 bases agree with TRBD1. The CDR3 runs 14 residues. Per the germline V gene, CDR1 is MDHEN and CDR2 is SYDVKM. V dropped 5 bases and J dropped 2; count of bases not matched to a gene: 5. The CDR3 protein is CASSDRGLPYEQYF. DNA of the CDR3: TGTGCCAGCAGTGACAGGGGACTTCCCTACGAGCAGTACTTC.

The chain links TRBV9 to TRBJ2-5, with 11 bases fitting TRBD2. Germline lookup yields CDR1 SGDLS and CDR2 YYNGEE. The CDR3 has 15 amino acids. The V and J ends lost 1 base and 5 bases, in that order; junction bases with no gene match: 4. In DNA form, the CDR3 reads TGTGCCAGCAGCGTATCTAGCGGGGGGCAGGAGACCCAGTACTTC. Protein: CASSVSSGGQETQYF.

The chain joins TRBV28 to TRBJ1-3; TRBD1 is a possible D gene (6 bases). In germline, CDR1 is MDHEN, CDR2 SYDVKM. This CDR3 has 15 residues. Trimming pared 6 bases from V and 3 bases from J, leaving 15 bases between. The CDR3, as DNA: TGTGCCAGCAGCCTTGGCAGGGGATTTGGAAACACCATATATTTT. Amino acids: CASSLGRGFGNTIYF.

The V call is TRBV5-1, the J call TRBJ2-3; D remains unclear. The V end lost 4 bases, the J end lost 1 base, and 10 bases lay between the germline ends. CDR1 is SGHRS and CDR2 is YFSETQ in the germline V gene. This CDR3 spans 14 amino acids. For the CDR3, the DNA is TGCGCCAGCAGCCCTACAGTGGGCACAGATACGCAGTATTTT. Protein sequence: CASSPTVGTDTQYF.

The chain uses TRBV3-1 (or the pseudogene TRBV3-2) and TRBJ1-2; a weak D match, TRBD1 (5 bases). The CDR3 is 13 residues long. Germline assignment: CDR1 LGHDT and CDR2 YNNKEL (reference sequence). The V gene lost 2 bases and the J gene lost 7 bases, with 11 bases spanning the gap. The CDR3 region has the DNA TGTGCCAGCAGCCAACAGGGTACGTTTGGCTACACCTTC. It codes for CASSQQGTFGYTF.

The chain carries TRBV9 and TRBJ2-5; D is perhaps TRBD1 (5 bases). Germline V gene sequence: CDR1 SGDLS, CDR2 YYNGEE. V was clipped by 0 bases and J by 2 bases, with 8 bases between them. The length of the CDR3 is 14 residues. The CDR3 region has the DNA TGTGCCAGCAGCGTAGACAGGTTTCAAGAGACCCAGTACTTC. This gives the protein CASSVDRFQETQYF.

The chain employs TRBV7-9 and TRBJ2-3, with TRBD1 matching 8 bases. CDR1 is SEHNR and CDR2 is FQNEAQ in the germline V gene (reference sequence). V trimming: 3 bases; J trimming: 3 bases; junction bases outside the gene matches: 5. CDR3 length: 15 residues. The CDR3 here is CASSFGQGATDTQYF. DNA for the CDR3: TGTGCCAGCAGCTTTGGGCAGGGGGCAACAGATACGCAGTATTTT.

The genes are TRBV24-1 and TRBJ2-3; a possible D gene is TRBD1 (5 bases). Germline CDR1 and CDR2: KGHDR and SFDVKD. The CDR3 is 16 residues long. The V gene lost 6 bases and the J gene lost 7 bases, with 22 bases spanning the gap. The chain's CDR3 is CATSSAEAQGFHTQYF. CDR3 DNA sequence: TGTGCCACCAGTTCAGCAGAAGCCCAGGGTTTTCATACGCAGTATTTT.

The rearrangement joins TRBV15 to TRBJ2-7; TRBD1 matches 7 bases. Trimming took 5 bases from V and 5 from J; bases not matched to a gene: 6. The CDR3 is made up of 13 amino acids. Germline CDR1 LNHNV, CDR2 YYDKDF (reference sequence). As DNA, the CDR3 is TGTGCCACCAGCCAGGACAGGTACCACGAGCAGTACTTC. Protein product: CATSQDRYHEQYF.

The V and J genes are TRBV7-2 and TRBJ2-7, with a possible D match to TRBD2 (6 bases). Germline lookup yields CDR1 SGHTA and CDR2 FQGNSA. This CDR3 has 16 amino acids. The V gene lost 5 bases and the J gene lost 0 bases, with 17 bases spanning the gap. CDR3 region: CASSRGTPPSSYEQYF. The CDR3 region has the DNA TGTGCCAGCAGCCGCGGGACCCCACCGAGCTCCTACGAGCAGTACTTC.

The CDR3 region has the DNA TGTGCCAGCAGCCCCTTGGGGGGGGCCCTATACGAGCAGTACTTC. It translates to CASSPLGGALYEQYF. This chain joins TRBV7-6 and TRBJ2-7, with a possible D match to TRBD2 (7 bases). Germline V gene data show CDR1 as SGHVS and CDR2 as FNYEAQ. The CDR3 sequence is 15 residues long. V dropped 5 bases and J dropped 4 bases, with 18 bases sitting between them.

The genes are TRBV6-2 or TRBV6-3 and TRBJ2-2; 10 nucleotides line up with TRBD2. The V gene end was trimmed by 4 bases and the J gene end by 2 bases; junction bases not matched to a gene: 13. The CDR3 contains 19 residues. The germline gives CDR1 MNHEY, CDR2 SVGEGT. The CDR3 is CASSFTPERGGINTGELFF. The DNA for the CDR3 is TGTGCCAGCAGTTTCACCCCAGAGCGGGGGGGCATAAACACCGGGGAGCTGTTTTTT.

The chain recombines TRBV6-1 with TRBJ2-1; 10 positions agree with TRBD1. With 4 bases clipped from V and 3 bases from J, the junction kept 18 bases outside the gene matches. Germline V gene data show CDR1 as MNHNS and CDR2 as SASEGT. The length of the CDR3 is 20 residues. The CDR3: CASSGGGTGASRRDYNEQFF. In nucleotides, the CDR3 is TGTGCCAGCAGTGGGGGGGGGACAGGGGCATCCAGAAGAGACTACAATGAGCAGTTCTTC.